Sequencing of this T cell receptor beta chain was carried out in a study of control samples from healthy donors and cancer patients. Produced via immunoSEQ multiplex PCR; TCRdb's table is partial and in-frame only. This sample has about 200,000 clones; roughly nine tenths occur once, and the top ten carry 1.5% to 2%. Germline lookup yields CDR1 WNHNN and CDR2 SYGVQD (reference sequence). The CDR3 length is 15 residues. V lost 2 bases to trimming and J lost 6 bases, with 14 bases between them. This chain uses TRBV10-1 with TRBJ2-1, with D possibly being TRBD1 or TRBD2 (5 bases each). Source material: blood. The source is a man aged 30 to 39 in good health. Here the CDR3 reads CASSEGGTRGNEQFF. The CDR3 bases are TGCGCCAGCAGTGAGGGTGGAACGAGGGGCAATGAGCAGTTCTTC.